Shown below are 21 T cell receptor beta chains from a single sample sequenced in a study of control samples from healthy donors and cancer patients. Some clones are missing from TCRdb's copy, which holds only in-frame ones; the method was immunoSEQ multiplex PCR. The sample has about 63,000 clones, approximately 85% seen once; the top ten hold roughly 5%. The sample was blood. Source of these receptors: a man aged 35 to 55 in good health.

The DNA for the CDR3 is TGTGCCAGCAGCTCCAAAAACACCATATATTTT. Translating gives CASSSKNTIYF. The J gene is TRBJ1-3, the V gene TRBV11-2; D remains unclear. Germline V lookup: CDR1 SGHAT, CDR2 FQNNGV. V was pared by 4 bases and J by 6 bases, with 4 bases between. The CDR3 has 11 residues.

The V and J genes are TRBV20-1 and TRBJ2-5, with D unclear. Trimming removed 5 bases at V and 2 bases at J, with 6 bases between. Germline assignment: CDR1 DFQATT and CDR2 SNEGSKA (reference sequence). The CDR3 is 11 residues long. The CDR3 region has the DNA TGCAGTGCTTTCGGGCAAGAGACCCAGTACTTC. Translated: CSAFGQETQYF.

The gene calls are TRBV19 and TRBJ1-2, with D unresolved. CDR1 is LNHDA, CDR2 SQIVND, per germline (reference sequence). The ends were cut back, 5 bases at V and 3 bases at J, with 13 bases in the middle. This CDR3 has 14 amino acids. CDR3 residues: CASSPPVADYGYTF. CDR3 nucleotide sequence: TGTGCCAGTAGTCCCCCCGTGGCAGACTATGGCTACACCTTC. Based on the CDR3 plus reference TRBV19 and TRBJ1-2, the full variable domain is DGGITQSPKYLFRKEGQNVTLSCEQNLNHDAMYWYRQDPGQGLRLIYYSQIVNDFQKGDIAEGYSVSREKKESFPLTVTSAQKNPTAFYLCASSPPVADYGYTFGSGTRLTVV.

This chain joins TRBV4-3 and TRBJ2-4, with D possibly matching TRBD1 (5 bases). The CDR3 covers 16 residues. Germline V gene lookup returns CDR1 LGHNA and CDR2 YSLEER. V lost 0 bases to trimming and J lost 3 bases, with 12 bases between them. Here the CDR3 reads CASSQDPQGGKNIQYF. CDR3 DNA: TGCGCCAGCAGCCAAGATCCCCAGGGCGGCAAAAACATTCAGTACTTC.

The chain carries TRBV11-2 and TRBJ2-7; D not certain. Germline CDR1 and CDR2: SGHAT and FQNNGV. Trimming shortened V by 5 bases and J by 0 bases, and 2 bases separated the two germline ends. The CDR3 loop spans 11 amino acids. This chain's CDR3 is CASSTSYEQYF. The CDR3, as DNA: TGTGCCAGCAGCACCTCCTACGAGCAGTACTTC.

CDR3 coding DNA: TGTGCCAGCAGCTTAGAGTCGTGGAATTCACCCCTCCACTTT. Protein product: CASSLESWNSPLHF. This chain connects TRBV7-2 to TRBJ1-6; D ambiguous. The CDR3 loop spans 14 amino acids. Germline-derived CDR1 and CDR2 are SGHTA and FQGNSA. Between the trimmed V and J ends, which lost 1 base and 7 bases, there was a span of 8 bases. Full variable domain (outside the CDR3, taken from reference TRBV7-2 and TRBJ1-6): GAGVSQSPSNKVTEKGKDVELRCDPISGHTALYWYRQSLGQGLEFLIYFQGNSAPDKSGLPSDRFSAERTGGSVSTLTIQRTQQEDSAVYLCASSLESWNSPLHFGNGTRLTVT.

The genes are TRBV24-1 and TRBJ1-4, with 10 bases matching TRBD1. With V trimmed by 9 bases and J by 8 bases, 11 bases remained unmatched. In germline, CDR1 is KGHDR, CDR2 SFDVKD. The CDR3 sequence is 15 residues long. As DNA, the CDR3 is TGTGCCACCGCAAGAATGGGACAGGGGAAAGAAAAACTGTTTTTT. This gives the protein CATARMGQGKEKLFF.

This chain connects TRBV7-3 to TRBJ2-7; 11 nucleotides match TRBD2. Germline values: CDR1 SGHTA, CDR2 FQGTGA. The CDR3 has 14 residues. Trimming took 5 bases from V and 6 from J; bases not matched to a gene: 6. The CDR3 bases are TGTGCCAGCAGCCCTAGCGGGAGGTTTGGCGAGCAGTACTTC. The encoded protein is CASSPSGRFGEQYF.

The chain uses TRBV6-1 and TRBJ2-7; D gene uncertain. The length of the CDR3 is 12 residues. Trimming left V 0 bases short and J 4 bases short, with 4 bases between. In germline, CDR1 is MNHNS, CDR2 SASEGT. This CDR3 is CASSEAPYEQYF. The CDR3 DNA is TGTGCCAGCAGTGAAGCGCCGTACGAGCAGTACTTC.

The rearrangement uses TRBV2 and TRBJ1-6; D is possibly TRBD1 (6 bases). The V and J ends lost 8 bases and 5 bases respectively, with 16 bases between them. CDR1 and CDR2 from the germline V gene are SNHLY and FYNNEI. This CDR3 is built from 15 residues. CDR3 protein: CASAWGAGDNSPLHF. The DNA of the CDR3 is TGTGCCAGCGCCTGGGGGGCAGGAGATAATTCACCCCTCCACTTT.

The genes are TRBV11-3 and TRBJ2-1; 12 nucleotides line up with TRBD2. The trim removed 4 bases at V and 5 bases at J, leaving 3 bases unmatched. The CDR3 loop spans 15 amino acids. Looked up from germline, CDR1 is SGHNT and CDR2 is YENEEA. The DNA for the CDR3 is TGTGCCAGCAGCTCCCTAGCGGGAGGGAACAATGAGCAGTTCTTC. This encodes CASSSLAGGNNEQFF. Based on the CDR3 plus reference TRBV11-3 and TRBJ2-1, the full variable domain is EAGVVQSPRYKIIEKKQPVAFWCNPISGHNTLYWYLQNLGQGPELLIRYENEEAVDDSQLPKDRFSAERLKGVDSTLKIQPAELGDSAVYLCASSSLAGGNNEQFFGPGTRLTVL.

V and J are TRBV5-5 and TRBJ2-6, with D unclear. Trimming stripped 1 base from V and 0 bases from J, with 8 bases between. Germline V gene lookup returns CDR1 SGHKS and CDR2 YYEKEE (reference sequence). This CDR3 has 16 amino acids. CDR3 bases: TGTGCCAGCAGCTTGACCCTGGTCTCTGGGGCCAACGTCCTGACTTTC. It specifies CASSLTLVSGANVLTF.

The chain employs TRBV7-3 and TRBJ2-1, with D maybe TRBD2 (5 bases). The CDR3 totals 17 residues. CDR1 SGHTA and CDR2 FQGTGA come from the germline V gene. The V and J ends lost 1 base and 8 bases respectively, with 21 bases between them. CDR3 DNA sequence: TGTGCCAGCAGCTTAAGCCCGATAGCGAATTCCCCACATGAGCAGTTCTTC. This sequence encodes CASSLSPIANSPHEQFF.

The V and J genes are TRBV10-3 and TRBJ2-7; 9 nucleotides align to TRBD1. With V trimmed by 5 bases and J by 2 bases, 10 bases remained unmatched. This CDR3 region has 16 residues. The V gene's germline CDR1 is ENHRY and CDR2 SYGVKD. CDR3 DNA: TGTGCCATCAGTCCGGGACAGGGAGAACGCACCTACGAGCAGTACTTC. Residues: CAISPGQGERTYEQYF.

The table lists this clone with a few counts. The V call is TRBV6-6, the J call TRBJ1-5; 7 bases fit TRBD1. V lost 2 bases to trimming and J lost 2 bases; unmatched junction nucleotides: 6. Germline loops: CDR1 MNHNY, CDR2 SVGAGI (reference sequence). The CDR3 runs to 16 residues. This CDR3 reads CASSYPRGIGNQPQHF. The CDR3 nucleotides are TGTGCCAGCAGTTACCCCAGGGGGATCGGCAATCAGCCCCAGCATTTT.

The chain employs TRBV5-1 and TRBJ2-3, with D hard to call. CDR1 is SGHRS, CDR2 YFSETQ, per germline. CDR3 length equals 14 residues. V was pared by 0 bases and J by 6 bases, with 11 bases between. CDR3 sequence reads: CASSLDPVPDTQYF. Written as DNA, the CDR3 is TGCGCCAGCAGCTTGGATCCGGTCCCCGATACGCAGTATTTT.

This chain joins TRBV5-4 and TRBJ2-1; TRBD2 aligns across 14 bases. Losses at the gene ends were 5 bases for V and 7 bases for J; bases not matched to a gene: 8. The CDR3 spans 16 residues. From germline, CDR1 is SGHNT and CDR2 YYREEE (reference sequence). The CDR3 coding sequence is TGTGCCAGCAGTTTGCCGGGACTAGCGGGGGTTAATGAGCAGTTCTTC. Translating gives CASSLPGLAGVNEQFF.

The CDR3 nucleotides are TGTGCCAGCAGCCGAGACGACAGGTCCGGCTACACCTTC. It yields the protein CASSRDDRSGYTF. V is TRBV3-1 (or the pseudogene TRBV3-2) and J is TRBJ1-2, with D perhaps TRBD1 (6 bases). The germline V gene encodes CDR1 LGHDT and CDR2 YNNKEL (reference sequence). The V gene lost 4 bases and the J gene lost 8 bases, with 14 bases spanning the gap. This CDR3 region has 13 residues.

As DNA, the CDR3 is TGTGCCAGCAGCGCCTCCCCAATCGGGGAGCAGTTCTTC. It yields the protein CASSASPIGEQFF. The chain joins TRBV11-2 to TRBJ2-1; unclear D gene. V lost 5 bases and J 10 bases, leaving 15 bases between the germline ends. The CDR3 is 13 residues long. Germline V lookup: CDR1 SGHAT, CDR2 FQNNGV.

This chain uses TRBV20-1 with TRBJ2-7; D may match TRBD1 or TRBD2 (5 bases each). Germline CDR1 DFQATT, CDR2 SNEGSKA (reference sequence). This CDR3 has 11 amino acids. Trimming took 7 bases from V and 2 from J, leaving 9 bases between them. CDR3 region: CSGGDAYEQYF. As DNA, the CDR3 is TGCAGTGGTGGGGACGCCTACGAGCAGTACTTC.

The chain combines TRBV6-6 with TRBJ1-1; D unresolved. The ends were cut back, 8 bases at V and 1 base at J, with 2 bases in the middle. Germline V gives CDR1 MNHNY, CDR2 SVGAGI (reference sequence). The CDR3 length is 10 residues. CDR3 DNA sequence: TGTGCCAGCGGGAACACTGAAGCTTTCTTT. This codes for CASGNTEAFF.